One sample yielded the 21 T cell receptor beta chains listed below, sequenced in a study of CD8 T cells in Susac syndrome (dated by TCRdb to about 2019). The library was produced with the immunoSEQ multiplex PCR assay. RNA was extracted with the RNeasy kit and roughly 0.45 to 1 ug was reverse transcribed using random hexamers. TCRdb's own reprocessing of the public reads used fastp at Q25 and MiXCR and kept productive beta chains. Entries are consolidated by CDR3 protein sequence, retaining the most common genes and DNA. The sample data list approximately 180,000 distinct CDR3 sequences, and approximately 94% of these were observed just once. The ten largest clones take up 0.093% of the sample. Source material: CD4+ T cells from PBMCs. The receptors were gathered from a human donor with multiple sclerosis.

The chain employs TRBV12-3 or TRBV12-4 and TRBJ1-4; D is ambiguous. Trimming shortened V by 5 bases and J by 14 bases, and 18 bases separated the two germline ends. The CDR3 consists of 13 residues. This CDR3 is CASSLGSGFWLFF. The CDR3 DNA sequence: TGTGCCAGCAGTCTGGGAAGCGGGTTTTGGCTGTTTTTT.

The chain combines TRBV15 with TRBJ2-1; D is uncertain. V was cut by 1 base and J by 4 bases, with 8 bases left in between. CDR3 size: 14 residues. The germline V gene encodes CDR1 LNHNV and CDR2 YYDKDF (reference sequence). CDR3 coding DNA: TGTGCCACCAGCAGAGTTTCGGCTTACAATGAGCAGTTCTTC. This gives the protein CATSRVSAYNEQFF.

The J gene is TRBJ1-5, the V gene TRBV12-3 or TRBV12-4, with no clear D. The CDR3 is 14 amino acids. Trimming cost V 2 bases and J 7 bases, with 12 bases left between them. The CDR3: CASSLKTVGQPQHF. DNA for the CDR3: TGTGCCAGCAGTTTAAAGACGGTAGGCCAGCCCCAGCATTTT.

CDR3 sequence reads: CASSLARSTGGVENIQYF. The CDR3 DNA reads as TGTGCCAGCAGCTTAGCGAGGTCGACAGGGGGAGTTGAGAACATTCAGTACTTC. This chain links TRBV7-9 with TRBJ2-4; 9 positions agree with TRBD1. The CDR3 contains 18 residues. The junction had 13 bases not matched to a gene; V was cut back by 0 bases and J by 7 bases. Germline V gives CDR1 SEHNR, CDR2 FQNEAQ (reference sequence).

The chain is built from TRBV7-2 and TRBJ2-5; tentative D call: TRBD2 (6 bases). Per germline, CDR1 SGHTA and CDR2 FQGNSA. This CDR3 is built from 15 residues. V shed 4 bases and J shed 1 base, with 13 bases lying between them. CDR3 in amino acids: CASSSGLFFQETQYF. For the CDR3, the DNA is TGTGCCAGCAGCTCGGGACTTTTCTTCCAAGAGACCCAGTACTTC. The full variable domain, rest sourced from reference TRBV7-2 and TRBJ2-5, is GAGVSQSPSNKVTEKGKDVELRCDPISGHTALYWYRQSLGQGLEFLIYFQGNSAPDKSGLPSDRFSAERTGGSVSTLTIQRTQQEDSAVYLCASSSGLFFQETQYFGPGTRLLVL.

This rearrangement joins TRBV20-1 to TRBJ2-1; D gene ambiguous. Germline V gene sequence: CDR1 DFQATT, CDR2 SNEGSKA (reference sequence). The CDR3 is made up of 11 amino acids. Trimming took off 5 bases at V and 8 bases at J, with 10 bases between the two ends. CDR3 protein: CSASRVDEQFF. The CDR3 bases are TGCAGTGCTTCTAGGGTTGATGAGCAGTTCTTC.

The chain is built from TRBV7-9 and TRBJ1-1; 7 nucleotides match TRBD1. V lost 4 bases and J lost 3; bases outside the gene matches: 8. There are 15 residues in the CDR3. Per germline, CDR1 SEHNR and CDR2 FQNEAQ (reference sequence). Here the CDR3 reads CASSSRQGFDTEAFF. The CDR3 DNA sequence: TGTGCCAGCAGCTCGAGACAGGGTTTCGACACTGAAGCTTTCTTT.

The chain has TRBV14 and TRBJ2-3, with a weak D call TRBD2 (6 bases). V lost 3 bases to trimming and J lost 0 bases, with 13 bases between them. Per the germline V gene, CDR1 is SGHDN and CDR2 is FVKESK. This CDR3 is built from 16 residues. CDR3 loop: CASSQRRRGSTDTQYF. CDR3 nucleotides: TGTGCCAGCAGCCAGAGGAGGAGGGGAAGCACAGATACGCAGTATTTT.

CDR3 region: CASNPAGLAGPSSYNEQFF. As DNA, the CDR3 is TGTGCCAGCAACCCGGCGGGGCTAGCGGGGCCCAGCTCCTACAATGAGCAGTTCTTC. This chain connects TRBV28 to TRBJ2-1; 9 bases align to TRBD2. Germline V lookup: CDR1 MDHEN, CDR2 SYDVKM. This CDR3 contains 19 residues. J was trimmed by 0 bases and V by 7 bases; bases with no gene match: 16.

The chain employs TRBV23-1 and TRBJ2-7; D possibly corresponds to TRBD1 (5 bases). TRBV23-1 counts as an open reading frame of uncertain function. V was shortened by 10 bases and J by 3 bases, with 16 bases between the two germline ends. CDR3 size: 13 residues. The CDR3 region is CATLGEGDYEQYF. DNA for the CDR3: TGCGCCACCCTAGGGGAAGGAGACTACGAGCAGTACTTC.

The chain recombines TRBV27 with TRBJ1-2; D ambiguous. Trimming stripped 6 bases from V and 3 bases from J, with 11 bases between. CDR1 MNHEY and CDR2 SMNVEV come from the germline V gene (reference sequence). This CDR3 has 13 residues. The DNA of the CDR3 is TGTGCCAGCAGCTTTGACCGCTACTATGGCTACACCTTC. Protein: CASSFDRYYGYTF.

This chain connects TRBV9 to TRBJ2-3; TRBD1 matches at 7 bases. Germline trimming cut 3 bases from V and 1 base from J; bases unmatched to any gene: 5. This CDR3 region has 15 residues. Germline CDR1 SGDLS, CDR2 YYNGEE. The CDR3: CASSDRQGGTDTQYF. The CDR3 nucleotides are TGTGCCAGCAGCGACCGACAGGGAGGCACAGATACGCAGTATTTT.

The CDR3 coding sequence is TGCAGCGTGCGTACTAGCGGGGGGTTCCAAGAGACCCAGTACTTC. Translated, it gives CSVRTSGGFQETQYF. The rearrangement joins TRBV29-1 to TRBJ2-5; 12 bases line up with TRBD2. The CDR3 length is 15 residues. The V gene's germline CDR1 is SQVTM and CDR2 ANQGSEA. The V gene end was trimmed by 6 bases and the J gene end by 1 base; junction bases not matched to a gene: 6.

The chain carries TRBV29-1 and TRBJ2-5, with D perhaps TRBD2 (5 bases). V shed 7 bases and J shed 4 bases, with 10 bases lying between them. CDR3 length equals 11 residues. Germline-derived CDR1 and CDR2 are SQVTM and ANQGSEA. CDR3 protein: CSAGVTETQYF. CDR3 bases: TGCAGCGCCGGGGTTACAGAGACCCAGTACTTC.

The chain joins TRBV9 to TRBJ1-5; D remains ambiguous. Germline CDR1 is SGDLS and CDR2 is YYNGEE. The CDR3 runs to 15 residues. With 0 bases removed from V and 0 bases from J, the gap between germline ends came to 7 bases. The CDR3 spells CASSVDSYSNQPQHF. DNA for the CDR3: TGTGCCAGCAGCGTAGACAGTTATAGCAATCAGCCCCAGCATTTT.

The chain recombines TRBV29-1 with TRBJ2-3, with D unclear. V was clipped by 7 bases and J by 2 bases, with 13 bases between them. This CDR3 region has 13 residues. Germline CDR1 SQVTM, CDR2 ANQGSEA. The CDR3 DNA sequence: TGCAGCGCACGACTTCTACTCACAGATACGCAGTATTTT. This encodes CSARLLLTDTQYF.

A note on this clonotype: The junction does not match germline at one end; this may be a read error. This sequence joins TRBV20-1 and TRBJ2-7, with 9 nucleotides matching TRBD1. Germline assignment: CDR1 DFQATT and CDR2 SNEGSKA (reference sequence). The CDR3 contains 11 residues. The DNA for the CDR3 is TGCAGTGCTAGTCTTGGGGACAGGGTATCCTTC. It specifies CSASLGDRVSF.

In its sample, this clonotype was seen once. This CDR3 is missing its conserved last phenylalanine or tryptophan, likely due to a read error. The rearrangement uses TRBV27 and TRBJ2-3; either TRBD1 or TRBD2 may supply D (5 bases each). V lost 8 bases to trimming and J lost 5 bases, with 8 bases between them. The CDR3 totals 11 residues. The germline CDR1 and CDR2 sequences are MNHEY and SMNVEV (reference sequence). The CDR3 spells CASGGGDTQYS. The DNA of the CDR3 is TGTGCCAGCGGGGGTGGAGATACGCAGTATTCT.

This clonotype was seen only once. The V and J genes are TRBV29-1 and TRBJ2-3; 7 bases align to TRBD1. The ends lost 7 bases at V and 6 bases at J; junction bases unmatched: 13. The CDR3 spans 14 residues. Germline V lookup: CDR1 SQVTM, CDR2 ANQGSEA. The chain's CDR3 is CSAPRQGSMDTQYF. The CDR3 DNA reads as TGCAGCGCTCCGAGACAGGGCTCGATGGATACGCAGTATTTT.

The rearrangement uses TRBV20-1 and TRBJ2-1, with 7 bases matching TRBD1. V dropped 3 bases and J dropped 7; count of bases not matched to a gene: 9. In germline, CDR1 is DFQATT, CDR2 SNEGSKA (reference sequence). This CDR3 comprises 14 residues. The CDR3 DNA follows: TGCAGTGCTAGTTCGGGACAGCCCGGGAATGAGCAGTTCTTC. Protein product: CSASSGQPGNEQFF.

The rearrangement uses TRBV7-9 and TRBJ2-3, with 7 bases aligning to TRBD1. CDR1 SEHNR and CDR2 FQNEAQ come from the germline V gene (reference sequence). The CDR3 runs 15 residues. Trimming removed 5 bases from V and 2 bases from J; junction bases left unmatched: 7. The CDR3 spells CASSPPTGHTDTQYF. In DNA, the CDR3 is TGTGCCAGCAGCCCTCCGACAGGGCACACAGATACGCAGTATTTT. Looking up the rest from reference TRBV7-9 and TRBJ2-3 gives the full variable domain: DTGVSQNPRHKITKRGQNVTFRCDPISEHNRLYWYRQTLGQGPEFLTYFQNEAQLEKSRLLSDRFSAERPKGSFSTLEIQRTEQGDSAMYLCASSPPTGHTDTQYFGPGTRLTVL.